This T cell receptor (beta chain) emerged from a study of T cell changes during pregnancy in multiple sclerosis. Using immunoSEQ multiplex PCR, the repertoire was profiled, and TCRdb retains in-frame clones only, with some absent. The table shows more than 40,000 clones, with roughly nine tenths occurring only once. The CDR3 spans 14 residues. Germline V gives CDR1 SGHTA, CDR2 FQGNSA. V lost 5 bases and J lost 8, with 16 bases in between. This clonotype originated in a female donor with multiple sclerosis, enrolled in a pregnancy study. The chain uses TRBV7-2 and TRBJ2-1, with D possibly being TRBD2 (5 bases). The material was CD4+ T cells from peripheral blood mononuclear cells, obtained in the first trimester of pregnancy. The CDR3 reads CASSLDYLRDEQFF. The CDR3 region has the DNA TGTGCCAGCAGCCTTGACTACCTTCGCGATGAGCAGTTCTTC.